This is a list of T cell receptor beta chains from one sample in a study of siplizumab effects on memory and regulatory T cells. Only in-frame clones appear in the TCRdb table, and some are missing; sequencing was by immunoSEQ multiplex PCR. This table has 99,000 or so clones, just over 90% appearing once. Material: CD4+ T cells sorted from blood. The receptors come from a human donor in good health. Both conserved end residues are part of each CDR3. Fields, in order: clone size, D gene, J gene, V gene, CDR3 DNA, CDR3 protein. A D gene is named only where the DNA matches it firmly. Clone size, where shown, is once, few, many, or a class for clones that have expanded.

clone size: -
D gene: -
J gene: TRBJ1-2
V gene: TRBV27
CDR3 DNA: TGTGCCAGCAGTTTAGCAGGGGATGGGGGCTACACCTTC
CDR3 protein: CASSLAGDGGYTF

clone size: once
D gene: -
J gene: TRBJ2-3
V gene: TRBV5-5
CDR3 DNA: TGTGCCAGCCGTCTACACCCGAGCACAGATACGCAGTATTTT
CDR3 protein: CASRLHPSTDTQYF

clone size: -
D gene: -
J gene: TRBJ1-1
V gene: TRBV4-3
CDR3 DNA: TGCGCCAGCAGCCAAGATTTTGGATTGCCGAACACTGAAGCTTTCTTT
CDR3 protein: CASSQDFGLPNTEAFF

clone size: -
D gene: TRBD2
J gene: TRBJ2-2
V gene: TRBV9
CDR3 DNA: TGTGCCAGCAGCGCCGCTAGCGGAAACACCGGGGAGCTGTTTTTT
CDR3 protein: CASSAASGNTGELFF

clone size: -
D gene: -
J gene: TRBJ1-2
V gene: TRBV6-1
CDR3 DNA: TGTGCCAGCAGTGAACATCAAGGCCCTAGTGGCTACACCTTC
CDR3 protein: CASSEHQGPSGYTF

clone size: -
D gene: TRBD2
J gene: TRBJ2-2
V gene: TRBV10-1
CDR3 DNA: TGCGCCAGCAGTGAGGGACTAGCGGGGGGCGGGGAGCTGTTTTTT
CDR3 protein: CASSEGLAGGGELFF

clone size: -
D gene: TRBD1
J gene: TRBJ2-1
V gene: TRBV2
CDR3 DNA: TGTGCCAGCAGTGACAGGACAGGGGGCAATGAGCAGTTCTTC
CDR3 protein: CASSDRTGGNEQFF

clone size: -
D gene: TRBD1
J gene: TRBJ1-3
V gene: TRBV6-5
CDR3 DNA: TGTGCCAGCAGACCCGACAGGGGTCCTGGAAACACCATATATTTT
CDR3 protein: CASRPDRGPGNTIYF

clone size: once
D gene: -
J gene: TRBJ2-1
V gene: TRBV25-1
CDR3 DNA: TGTGCCAGCAGGGGCCAGACAGGTTACAATGAGCAGTTCTTC
CDR3 protein: CASRGQTGYNEQFF

clone size: -
D gene: TRBD2
J gene: TRBJ2-1
V gene: TRBV5-1
CDR3 DNA: TGCGCCAGCAGCTTGGAACTAGCGGACTACAATGAGCAGTTCTTC
CDR3 protein: CASSLELADYNEQFF

clone size: -
D gene: TRBD1
J gene: TRBJ2-7
V gene: TRBV7-6
CDR3 DNA: TGTGCCAGCAGCTCCCGGGACAGGGACCGCTACGAGCAGTACTTC
CDR3 protein: CASSSRDRDRYEQYF

clone size: -
D gene: TRBD2
J gene: TRBJ2-5
V gene: TRBV7-9
CDR3 DNA: TGTGCCAGCAGCTTAGGCGGGAGGGCTTTTGAGACCCAGTACTTC
CDR3 protein: CASSLGGRAFETQYF

clone size: -
D gene: TRBD2
J gene: TRBJ2-1
V gene: TRBV11-2
CDR3 DNA: TGTGCCAGCAGCCGACTAGCGGGGGGGCGATGGGGTGAGCAGTTCTTC
CDR3 protein: CASSRLAGGRWGEQFF

clone size: -
D gene: -
J gene: TRBJ2-3
V gene: TRBV7-3
CDR3 DNA: TGTGCCAGCAGCCCCCCCGGGGTGTCAGATACGCAGTATTTT
CDR3 protein: CASSPPGVSDTQYF

clone size: -
D gene: -
J gene: TRBJ1-6
V gene: TRBV6-1
CDR3 DNA: TGTGCCAGCAGTGAAGTAGACAGTGCTAATTCACCCCTCCACTTT
CDR3 protein: CASSEVDSANSPLHF

clone size: -
D gene: TRBD2
J gene: TRBJ2-7
V gene: TRBV5-4
CDR3 DNA: TGTGCCAGCAGCTCGCTAGCGGGGGCATCCTACGAGCAGTACTTC
CDR3 protein: CASSSLAGASYEQYF

clone size: -
D gene: TRBD1
J gene: TRBJ1-1
V gene: TRBV5-6
CDR3 DNA: TGTGCCAGCAGCTTTCGGACAGGGGCCCTGAACACTGAAGCTTTCTTT
CDR3 protein: CASSFRTGALNTEAFF

clone size: -
D gene: TRBD1
J gene: TRBJ1-1
V gene: TRBV5-1
CDR3 DNA: TGCGCCAGCAGCTTGGGGCCAACAGGGGGGAACACTGAAGCTTTCTTT
CDR3 protein: CASSLGPTGGNTEAFF

clone size: -
D gene: TRBD1
J gene: TRBJ1-2
V gene: TRBV7-2
CDR3 DNA: TGTGCCAGCAGCCAAGCCGGGACAGGGCCCTATGGCTACACCTTC
CDR3 protein: CASSQAGTGPYGYTF

clone size: -
D gene: TRBD2
J gene: TRBJ2-3
V gene: TRBV7-6
CDR3 DNA: TGTGCCAGCAGCAGGGGGACTAGCGTCACAGATACGCAGTATTTT
CDR3 protein: CASSRGTSVTDTQYF

clone size: -
D gene: -
J gene: TRBJ2-7
V gene: TRBV5-1
CDR3 DNA: TGCGCCAGCAGCAGAGGGGATAGCTCCTACGAGCAGTACTTC
CDR3 protein: CASSRGDSSYEQYF

clone size: -
D gene: TRBD2
J gene: TRBJ2-1
V gene: TRBV9
CDR3 DNA: TGTGCCAGCAGCGTAGTCGGGAGGCCCAGCACCTACAATGAGCAGTTCTTC
CDR3 protein: CASSVVGRPSTYNEQFF

clone size: -
D gene: TRBD2
J gene: TRBJ2-7
V gene: TRBV7-2
CDR3 DNA: TGTGCCAGCAGCTCTAGCGGGAGTTACGACGAGCAGTACTTC
CDR3 protein: CASSSSGSYDEQYF

clone size: -
D gene: -
J gene: TRBJ2-1
V gene: TRBV18
CDR3 DNA: TGTGCCAGCTCACCAATACCGACAGGAATATACAATGAGCAGTTCTTC
CDR3 protein: CASSPIPTGIYNEQFF

clone size: few
D gene: -
J gene: TRBJ1-1
V gene: TRBV2
CDR3 DNA: TGTGCCAGCAGTGAGACAGTTGGAGCTTTCTTT
CDR3 protein: CASSETVGAFF

clone size: -
D gene: TRBD1
J gene: TRBJ1-4
V gene: TRBV2
CDR3 DNA: TGTGCCAGCAGTGAACCACGGACAGGGGGCGGTGAAAAACTGTTTTTT
CDR3 protein: CASSEPRTGGGEKLFF

clone size: once
D gene: TRBD1
J gene: TRBJ2-7
V gene: TRBV7-9
CDR3 DNA: TGTGCCAGCAGCTTATCACGCGGGACAGGGAGCTCCTACGAGCAGTACTTC
CDR3 protein: CASSLSRGTGSSYEQYF

clone size: -
D gene: TRBD1
J gene: TRBJ2-6
V gene: TRBV6-1
CDR3 DNA: TGTGCCAGCAGTGACACGACAGGGGGGGATTCTGGGGCCAACGTCCTGACTTTC
CDR3 protein: CASSDTTGGDSGANVLTF

clone size: -
D gene: TRBD2
J gene: TRBJ2-5
V gene: TRBV6-5
CDR3 DNA: TGTGCCAGCAGTTTTCTAGCGGGGGGAAGGGAGACCCAGTACTTC
CDR3 protein: CASSFLAGGRETQYF

clone size: -
D gene: -
J gene: TRBJ1-3
V gene: TRBV30
CDR3 DNA: TGTGCCTGGGCAGGGTCTGGAAACACCATATATTTT
CDR3 protein: CAWAGSGNTIYF

clone size: -
D gene: TRBD1
J gene: TRBJ2-7
V gene: TRBV2
CDR3 DNA: TGTGCCAGCAGTCAGACAGGGCTTTTCGAGCAGTACTTC
CDR3 protein: CASSQTGLFEQYF

clone size: -
D gene: -
J gene: TRBJ2-7
V gene: TRBV10-3
CDR3 DNA: TGTGCCATCAGTCAGGTCCCCATTGTCCTGGACGAGCAGTACTTC
CDR3 protein: CAISQVPIVLDEQYF

clone size: -
D gene: TRBD1
J gene: TRBJ1-4
V gene: TRBV27
CDR3 DNA: TGTGCCACCAGGGACAGGGTTAATGAAAAACTGTTTTTT
CDR3 protein: CATRDRVNEKLFF

clone size: -
D gene: -
J gene: TRBJ1-1
V gene: TRBV2
CDR3 DNA: TGTGCCAGCAGACTACTACGGTCAAGCATGAACACTGAAGCTTTCTTT
CDR3 protein: CASRLLRSSMNTEAFF

clone size: -
D gene: -
J gene: TRBJ2-1
V gene: TRBV5-1
CDR3 DNA: TGCGCCAGCAAACACGACAATGAGCAGTTCTTC
CDR3 protein: CASKHDNEQFF

clone size: -
D gene: -
J gene: TRBJ2-5
V gene: TRBV18
CDR3 DNA: TGTGCCAGCTCACCAGGTCAGAGGGAGCAGTACTTC
CDR3 protein: CASSPGQREQYF

clone size: -
D gene: TRBD1
J gene: TRBJ2-5
V gene: TRBV19
CDR3 DNA: TGTGCCAGTGGGGGACAGGGTGGAGAGACCCAGTACTTC
CDR3 protein: CASGGQGGETQYF

clone size: -
D gene: -
J gene: TRBJ2-1
V gene: TRBV9
CDR3 DNA: TGTGCCAGCAACCGGCGGGAAAACTACAATGAGCAGTTCTTC
CDR3 protein: CASNRRENYNEQFF

clone size: -
D gene: TRBD2
J gene: TRBJ2-4
V gene: TRBV4-1
CDR3 DNA: TGCGCCAGCGCCCTAAGCGGGGGGTGGGCCAAAAACATTCAGTACTTC
CDR3 protein: CASALSGGWAKNIQYF

clone size: -
D gene: -
J gene: TRBJ2-3
V gene: TRBV2
CDR3 DNA: TGTGCCAGCAAGGCCAGGGGCGTCACAGATACGCAGTATTTT
CDR3 protein: CASKARGVTDTQYF

clone size: once
D gene: -
J gene: TRBJ2-5
V gene: TRBV11-2
CDR3 DNA: TGTGCCAGCAGCCGAGGATCGTACCAAGAGACCCAGTACTTC
CDR3 protein: CASSRGSYQETQYF

clone size: -
D gene: TRBD2
J gene: TRBJ2-1
V gene: TRBV5-1
CDR3 DNA: TGCGCCAGCAGCTTGGGCGCTAGCGGGGGGCGGTATGAGCAGTTCTTC
CDR3 protein: CASSLGASGGRYEQFF

clone size: -
D gene: -
J gene: TRBJ2-7
V gene: TRBV7-2
CDR3 DNA: TGTGCCAGCAGCTTAGCTGGCGGACTCTACGAGCAGTACTTC
CDR3 protein: CASSLAGGLYEQYF

clone size: -
D gene: -
J gene: TRBJ2-5
V gene: TRBV18
CDR3 DNA: TGTGCCAGCTCACTCGAGGGACCTATAGGAGAGACCCAGTACTTC
CDR3 protein: CASSLEGPIGETQYF

clone size: -
D gene: -
J gene: TRBJ2-5
V gene: TRBV18
CDR3 DNA: TGTGCCAGCTCACCCCTGCATGGCGGCGAGACCCAGTACTTC
CDR3 protein: CASSPLHGGETQYF

clone size: -
D gene: -
J gene: TRBJ2-4
V gene: TRBV11-1
CDR3 DNA: TGTGCCAGCAGCCCCAGTGTACGAGCCAAAAACATTCAGTACTTC
CDR3 protein: CASSPSVRAKNIQYF

clone size: -
D gene: -
J gene: TRBJ1-2
V gene: TRBV5-8
CDR3 DNA: TGTGCCAGCAGCTTGAACGCAGGGGCCTACTATGGCTACACCTTC
CDR3 protein: CASSLNAGAYYGYTF

clone size: -
D gene: -
J gene: TRBJ1-3
V gene: TRBV5-1
CDR3 DNA: TGCGCCAGCAGCTTGTTTTCATCGGGTCCAACGGGTGGAAACACCATATATTTT
CDR3 protein: CASSLFSSGPTGGNTIYF

clone size: -
D gene: TRBD2
J gene: TRBJ2-5
V gene: TRBV7-8
CDR3 DNA: TGTGCCAGCAGCCCTAGCGGGAACACCCGGGAGACCCAGTACTTC
CDR3 protein: CASSPSGNTRETQYF

clone size: -
D gene: TRBD1
J gene: TRBJ2-7
V gene: TRBV4-1
CDR3 DNA: TGCGCCAGCAGCCAACCCGGACAGGGAACGCACTACGAGCAGTACTTC
CDR3 protein: CASSQPGQGTHYEQYF

clone size: -
D gene: -
J gene: TRBJ2-7
V gene: TRBV6-6
CDR3 DNA: TGTGCCAGCAGTTACTTAGTGGACGAGCAGTACTTC
CDR3 protein: CASSYLVDEQYF

clone size: -
D gene: -
J gene: TRBJ2-7
V gene: TRBV14
CDR3 DNA: TGTGCCAGCAGCCAAGTCGGTGGCAGCCCCTACGAGCAGTACTTC
CDR3 protein: CASSQVGGSPYEQYF

clone size: -
D gene: -
J gene: TRBJ1-3
V gene: TRBV6-1
CDR3 DNA: TGTGCCAGCAGTGAAGCCACAGGGGGAAACACCATATATTTT
CDR3 protein: CASSEATGGNTIYF

clone size: -
D gene: -
J gene: TRBJ2-5
V gene: TRBV7-3
CDR3 DNA: TGTGCCAGCAGCTTATCCGGACAAGTCCAAGAGACCCAGTACTTC
CDR3 protein: CASSLSGQVQETQYF

clone size: -
D gene: -
J gene: TRBJ1-4
V gene: TRBV5-5
CDR3 DNA: TGTGCCAGCAGCTTGTCGACGGGAGAGGGCGAAAAACTGTTTTTT
CDR3 protein: CASSLSTGEGEKLFF

clone size: once
D gene: -
J gene: TRBJ2-7
V gene: TRBV7-9
CDR3 DNA: TGTGCCAGCAGCTTCGGCAGGCACGACGAGCAGTACTTC
CDR3 protein: CASSFGRHDEQYF